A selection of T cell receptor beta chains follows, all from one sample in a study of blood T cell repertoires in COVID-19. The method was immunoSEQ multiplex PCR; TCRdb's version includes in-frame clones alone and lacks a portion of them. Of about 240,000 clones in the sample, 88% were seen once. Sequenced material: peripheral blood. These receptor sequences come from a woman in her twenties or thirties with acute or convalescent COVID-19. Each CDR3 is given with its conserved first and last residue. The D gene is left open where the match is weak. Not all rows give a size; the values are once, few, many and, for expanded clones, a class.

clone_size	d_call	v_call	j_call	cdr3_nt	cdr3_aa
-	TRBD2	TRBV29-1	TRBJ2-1	TGCAGCGTTGAAAAGGGACTACACTACAATGAGCAGTTCTTC	CSVEKGLHYNEQFF
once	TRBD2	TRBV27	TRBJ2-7	TGTGCCAGCAGTTTGGGGGGGTTGGGTTACGAGCAGTACTTC	CASSLGGLGYEQYF
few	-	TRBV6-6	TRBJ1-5	TGTGCCAGCAGACTCCCGACAGCCTCTAGCAATCAGCCCCAGCATTTT	CASRLPTASSNQPQHF
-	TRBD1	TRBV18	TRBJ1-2	TGTGCCAGCTCCAGCGCGAGGGGGCTTTGGGGCTACACCTTC	CASSSARGLWGYTF
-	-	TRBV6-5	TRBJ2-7	TGTGCCAGCAGTTTGAGTAAAAACGAGCAGTACTTC	CASSLSKNEQYF
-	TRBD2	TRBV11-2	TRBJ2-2	TGTGCCAGCAGACCATGGGGCAGGCAGCGGGACGGCGGGGAGCTGTTTTTT	CASRPWGRQRDGGELFF
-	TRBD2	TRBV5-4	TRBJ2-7	TGTGCCAGCAGCCCCCAGCGGGATAGCTACGAGCAGTACTTC	CASSPQRDSYEQYF
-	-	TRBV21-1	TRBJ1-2	TGTGCCAGCAGCAATGTTGGGGTCCTCAGGGCAACTAACTATGGCTACACCTTC	CASSNVGVLRATNYGYTF
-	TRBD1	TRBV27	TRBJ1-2	TGTGCCAGCAGTTTTACCGGGACAGGGAATAATGGCTACACCTTC	CASSFTGTGNNGYTF
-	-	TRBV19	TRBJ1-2	TGTGCCAGTAGTATAGTCGGGGGGCGAATGTGGGGCTACACCTTC	CASSIVGGRMWGYTF
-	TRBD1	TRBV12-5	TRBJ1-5	TGTGCTAGTGCCTGGACAGGAGATTCTAGCAATCAGCCCCAGCATTTT	CASAWTGDSSNQPQHF
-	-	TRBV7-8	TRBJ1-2	TGTGCCAGCAGCTTCCGGGGCTATGGCTACACCTTC	CASSFRGYGYTF
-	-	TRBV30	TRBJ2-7	TGTGCCTGGACTTCCGGGATTAGCTCCTACGAGCAGTACTTC	CAWTSGISSYEQYF
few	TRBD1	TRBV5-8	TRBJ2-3	TGTGCCAGCAGCATTGGACAGGACACAGATACGCAGTATTTT	CASSIGQDTDTQYF
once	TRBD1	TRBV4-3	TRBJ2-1	TGCGCCAGCAGCCAGGTCGACAGGGATCTCTACAATGAGCAGTTCTTC	CASSQVDRDLYNEQFF
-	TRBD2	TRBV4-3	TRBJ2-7	TGCGCCAGCAGCCAAGCCCTAGCGGGAGGGCCTCTCGAGCAGTACTTC	CASSQALAGGPLEQYF
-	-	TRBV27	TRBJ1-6	TGTGCCAGCAGTTTATTTGCGGGGACCAGCTCCTATAATTCACCCCTCCACTTT	CASSLFAGTSSYNSPLHF
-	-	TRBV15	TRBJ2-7	TGTGCCACCAGCAGAGATGCTGGGAGAAGGCAATACGAGCAGTACTTC	CATSRDAGRRQYEQYF
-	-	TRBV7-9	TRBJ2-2	TGTGCCAGCAGATCACTGCGGACCGGGGAGCTGTTTTTT	CASRSLRTGELFF
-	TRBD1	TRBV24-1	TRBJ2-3	TGTGCCACCAGTGACCGGACAGGAGTCGATACGCAGTATTTT	CATSDRTGVDTQYF
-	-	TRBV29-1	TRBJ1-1	TGCAGCGGAAACAGGGACATGAACACTGAAGCTTTCTTT	CSGNRDMNTEAFF
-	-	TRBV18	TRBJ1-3	TGTGCCAGCTCACCACCAGGGGTCGGAAACACCATATATTTT	CASSPPGVGNTIYF